This T cell receptor (beta chain) was profiled in a study of cytomegalovirus exposure and HLA in healthy donors (dated by TCRdb to between 2016 and 2019). Describing the broader study: An earlier analysis of more than 550 of the donors reported 276 Gb of sequence data and around 120 million unique TCR beta sequences obtained from approximately 180 million T cells. An early release covering 500 to 750 HLA-typed donors comprised about 300 gigabases of sequencing data and 65 million to 100 million unique TCR sequences. Of the roughly 400 genotyped donors, about 80% fell in the genetic ancestry cluster associated with self-reported Caucasian donors. The study aimed to test whether cataloging public T cell receptors could reveal signatures of past pathogen exposure. The study profiled the T cell repertoires of 666 subjects by immunosequencing and related them to cytomegalovirus serostatus. A separate validation cohort of 100 to 150 different subjects was used in addition to the roughly 620-subject first cohort. To predict cytomegalovirus infection status, the study brought together high-throughput TCR immunosequencing, statistical association of individual TCRs with disease status, and machine learning. To study patterns of TCR occurrence, a later analysis re-analyzed previously published TCR beta repertoires from 600 to 750 donors and added high-resolution HLA genotyping. Rather than drawing on any new phenotypic data, the later analysis identified candidate immune exposures from TCR beta sequences and the way those sequences occurred across donors. An earlier analysis of around 540 of the donors applied high-throughput TCR beta sequencing to assess whether each TCR beta V gene segment acted as functional or pseudogenic. Donor age, sex, ethnicity and CMV serostatus were compiled together with the repertoire data. Genome-wide SNP genotypes for about 65% of the 666 donors were used in a later genetic analysis, which treated that subset as a discovery cohort. Every discovery cohort repertoire had been produced on one sequencing platform. Class I and class II HLA loci were covered by the typing at four-digit resolution. The number of donors typed differed by locus, with about 629-630 for A, B, C, DRB1 and DQB1, 522 for DQA1, 606 for DPA1, and around 450 for DPB1. About five DR-DQ haplotypes were treated as single units for association and clustering because of strong linkage in the cohort. Among about 410 genotyped donors of the cohort, an average of around 240,000 unique TCR beta nucleotide sequences was sequenced per donor, of which about 19% were non-productive.

The cohort consisted of 666 healthy bone marrow donors. Cohort members were all nominally healthy when sampled, although unrecorded immune exposures were likely present. The donor was CMV seronegative and belonged to the group of over 350 seronegative cohort members. Each donor provided a peripheral blood sample, and peripheral blood mononuclear cells were used for TCR beta sequencing. The Qiagen DNeasy Blood Extraction Kit was used to extract genomic DNA from the blood cell samples. Here is what the overall study found, with its caveats: In a later genetic analysis, a missense DCLRE1C variant was associated with V-gene and J-gene trimming of TCR beta chains, and the association was replicated in an independent cohort. Compared with the approximately 700-donor mean, donors in an Asian-associated ancestry cluster had fewer N-insertions in productive TCRs, according to a later genetic analysis. The study listed 150 to 200 TCR beta chains as associated with cytomegalovirus. In a later analysis, TCR association rates were found to vary across HLA loci, with the most associated TCRs seen for DRB1 alleles and the fewest for HLA-C alleles. In an earlier analysis of about 550 of the donors, most TCR beta V segments were observed in productive rearrangements about 87% or about 30% of the time, broadly matching IMGT annotations. The sequencing pipeline was judged likely to have produced a cluster of highly shared sequence variants as a technical artifact. A later analysis found that most CMV-associated TCR beta chains appeared HLA-restricted, with HLA associations seemingly driven largely by CMV exposure. When HLA alleles, especially DR and DQ, strongly co-occurred, attributing TCR associations to individual alleles was difficult. A later analysis reported that several top co-occurrence clusters appeared linked to parvovirus B19, influenza, CMV and Epstein-Barr virus. Because HLA typing was unavailable for some donors at each locus, only the typed subset was used in association tests. Across donors, most TCR sequences were observed very rarely, whereas some public TCRs were present in many individuals. A further reported finding was that TCR beta sequences accurately predicted the HLA-A and HLA-B alleles for most subjects in the first cohort. Compared with equally common non-associated chains, HLA-associated TCR beta chains in a later analysis were more clonally expanded and had lower generation probabilities. In vitro tests confirmed that a few of the cytomegalovirus-associated TCR beta chains recognize cytomegalovirus antigens. Because counts were too low, more than 15 rarely observed V segments, including chromosome 9 orphons, were left out of the earlier analysis of a few hundred of the donors. Sequencing depth was assumed to be roughly uniform across donors in the presence/absence analyses, though that assumption may not hold. Only TCR beta chains were sequenced in this cohort, and the absence of alpha or paired-chain data limited detectable features. Specific HLA alleles were associated with 15,000 to 20,000 TCR beta sequences at a false discovery rate of 0.05 in a later analysis. CMV serostatus was the only immune exposure information available for the cohort. Because the 87-base-pair reads could not distinguish some IMGT-functional V segments, including TRBV6-2 and TRBV6-3, those segments were excluded. Cytomegalovirus status was reported to be diagnosed by the classifier with high specificity and sensitivity in both the original and validation cohorts. Linkage disequilibrium might explain the correlated functional status among segregating V segments, but an unknown experimental factor could not be ruled out. The authors suggested that the approach could potentially be generalized to other disease states and immunological phenotypes.

In the case of this clone: The antigen this receptor binds is unknown.

The library relied on the immunoSEQ multiplex PCR assay. A mixture of 60 forward primers for TCR Vbeta segments and 13 reverse primers for TCR Jbeta segments was used in the multiplex PCR. The CDR3 region of rearranged TCR beta genes was amplified from genomic DNA with a multiplex PCR assay. On the Illumina HiSeq System, the amplified TCR beta libraries were sequenced as 87-base-pair reads. Per the original workflow: A later analysis counted approximately 74 million unique TCR beta chains across the 650 to 700 repertoires, and around 12 million of these chains were shared by at least two donors. A nearest-neighbor algorithm error-corrected the raw reads and collapsed the reads into unique sequences, merging closely related sequences to remove PCR and sequencing errors. Alignment of CDR3 sequences to IMGT reference sequences was used to assign V, D and J gene segments. For a sequence to be retained, at least a six-nucleotide match to both a V gene segment and a J gene segment was required. A rearrangement counted as productive if the CDR3 had no stop codons and remained in frame with V and J, and every other rearrangement counted as non-productive. CDR3 was defined according to IMGT convention as the region running from the second conserved V-encoded cysteine to the conserved J-encoded phenylalanine. The earlier analysis of some 540 of the donors excluded any sequence lacking an unambiguous match to a single V gene segment. An earlier analysis of around 600 of the donors classified V segments as functional when productive rearrangements were above 56.7% and as segregating when the standard deviation between donors was above 5%. A statistical classification framework was developed to diagnose cytomegalovirus status using the catalog of TCR beta chain sequences. V and J gene assignment, in a later analysis, came from comparing TCR nucleotide sequences with IMGT/GENE-DB human TR gene sequences. The TCRdist pipeline was used in a later analysis to assign CDR3 sequences and most-parsimonious VDJ recombination scenarios. In a later analysis, each TCR beta chain was defined by its CDR3 amino acid sequence together with its V-gene family, and reads without a unique V-gene family were excluded. As a way to deal with suspected cross-contamination and a sequencing artifact, a later analysis dropped under 600 nucleotide sequences that were highly shared and had low generation probability. In a later analysis, a clonal expansion index was calculated for each public chain from normalized within-repertoire ranks of inferred template counts. Generation probabilities in a later analysis came from a VDJ recombination model fitted to out-of-frame rearrangements, and those results were checked against IGoR. In a later analysis, hypergeometric tests were used to score TCR-TCR, TCR-HLA and TCR-CMV co-occurrence, with a repertoire-size bias correction applied to TCR pairs. A later analysis estimated false discovery rates by permuting HLA or CMV assignments 20 times. In a later analysis, co-occurring TCRs were grouped using DBSCAN, and TCRdist sequence similarity was added for clustering within HLA-allele-positive subsets. Repertoires with fewer than 30,000 or more than 120,000 public chains, plus five repertoires with anomalous nucleotide sharing, were excluded from co-occurrence clustering. Here the immuneACCESS table is served through TCRdb, limited to in-frame sequences with V and J called. Missing clones are a known gap in these copies; in checked studies unresolved V genes cover under half, and the rest lacks a known reason. V, J and clone size derive from that table, while D and trimming were established from the DNA sequence. The sample's clone listing holds about 41,000 clones. The ten largest make up about 6.3% of the sample.

V is trimmed back by 5 bases and J by 2 bases, and the junction contains 7 bases that no gene match accounts for. The germline V gene (reference sequence) provides CDR1 MNHEY and CDR2 SMNVEV. The CDR3 goes from the cysteine to the phenylalanine over 15 residues. Kept here is only the CDR3 DNA, which spans 45 bases and is read in frame from base 1. Sequencing used PBMCs. This TCR was sampled from a man aged 25 to 45 in good health and CMV-seronegative. The receptor chain draws on TRBV27 and TRBJ2-7, with 9 bases aligning to TRBD1. Here is the DNA: TGTGCCAGCAGTACTGACCGGGACAGGGCCTACGAGCAGTACTTC. This is translated as CASSTDRDRAYEQYF.